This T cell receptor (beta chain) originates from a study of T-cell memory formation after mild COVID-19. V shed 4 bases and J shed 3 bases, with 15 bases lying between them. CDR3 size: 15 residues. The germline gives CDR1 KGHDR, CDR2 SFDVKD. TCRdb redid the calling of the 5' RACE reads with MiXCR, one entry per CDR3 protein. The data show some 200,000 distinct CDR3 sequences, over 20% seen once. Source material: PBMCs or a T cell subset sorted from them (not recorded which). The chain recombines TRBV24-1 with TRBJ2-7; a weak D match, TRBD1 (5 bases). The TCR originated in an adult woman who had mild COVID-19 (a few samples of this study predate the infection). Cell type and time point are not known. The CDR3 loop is CATSDPRSGRYEQYF. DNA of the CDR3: TGTGCCACCAGTGACCCTCGGTCAGGGCGCTACGAGCAGTACTTC.